Sequencing of this TCR beta chain was carried out in a study of shared clonotypes between healthy human individuals. Findings and caveats of the study: The authors sampled blood alone, and tissue repertoires likely differ.

About this clone itself: Its antigen remains unknown.

CDR1 SGHAT and CDR2 FQNNGV come from the germline V gene. V dropped 2 bases and J dropped 8 bases, with 6 bases sitting between them. The CDR3 length is 12 residues. Using immunoSEQ multiplex PCR, the repertoire was profiled, and TCRdb retains in-frame clones only, with some absent. Of around 440,000 clones listed, more than 70% are singletons. This TCR came from a woman aged 35 to 49 in good health. Some clones in this sample may be carry-over from other donors' samples. The sequencing input was PBMCs. V usage is TRBV11-2 and J usage is TRBJ1-4; D remains ambiguous. The CDR3 region is CASSLLGEKLFF. The DNA for the CDR3 is TGTGCCAGCAGCTTATTGGGGGAAAAACTGTTTTTT.